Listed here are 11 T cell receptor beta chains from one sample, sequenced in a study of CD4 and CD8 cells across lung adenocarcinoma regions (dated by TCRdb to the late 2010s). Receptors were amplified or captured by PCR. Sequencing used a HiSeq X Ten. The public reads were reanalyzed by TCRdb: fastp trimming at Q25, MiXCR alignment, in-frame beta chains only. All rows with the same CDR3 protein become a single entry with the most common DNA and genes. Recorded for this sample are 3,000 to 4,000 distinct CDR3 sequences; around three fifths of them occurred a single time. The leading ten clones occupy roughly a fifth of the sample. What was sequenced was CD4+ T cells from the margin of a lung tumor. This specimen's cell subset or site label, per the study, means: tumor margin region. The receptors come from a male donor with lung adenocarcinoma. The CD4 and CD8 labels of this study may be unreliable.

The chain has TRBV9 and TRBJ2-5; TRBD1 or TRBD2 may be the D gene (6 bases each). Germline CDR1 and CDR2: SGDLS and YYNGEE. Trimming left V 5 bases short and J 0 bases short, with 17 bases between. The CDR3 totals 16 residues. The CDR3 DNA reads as TGTGCCAGCAGGGGGGGTGGGGGCCGGGACCAAGAGACCCAGTACTTC. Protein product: CASRGGGGRDQETQYF.

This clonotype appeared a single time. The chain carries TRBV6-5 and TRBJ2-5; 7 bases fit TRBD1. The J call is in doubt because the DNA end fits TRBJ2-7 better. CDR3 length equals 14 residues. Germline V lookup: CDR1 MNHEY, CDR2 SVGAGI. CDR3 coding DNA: TGTGCCAGCAGTTACGGTACAGGGGTTTACGAGCAGTACTTC. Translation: CASSYGTGVYEQYF.

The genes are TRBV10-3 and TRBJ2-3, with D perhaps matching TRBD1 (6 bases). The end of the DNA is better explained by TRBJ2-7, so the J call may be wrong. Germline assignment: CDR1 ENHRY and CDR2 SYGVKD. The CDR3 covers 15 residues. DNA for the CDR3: TGTGCCATCAGCCTCAGGGGATTTTCCTACAATGAGCAGTACTTC. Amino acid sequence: CAISLRGFSYNEQYF.

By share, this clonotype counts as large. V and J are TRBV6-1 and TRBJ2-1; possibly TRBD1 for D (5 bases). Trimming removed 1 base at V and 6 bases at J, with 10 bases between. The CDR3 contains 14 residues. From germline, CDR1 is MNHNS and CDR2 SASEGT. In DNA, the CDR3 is TGTGCCAGCAGTGAAGGGGGCGCGGTCAATGAGCAGTTCTTC. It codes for CASSEGGAVNEQFF.

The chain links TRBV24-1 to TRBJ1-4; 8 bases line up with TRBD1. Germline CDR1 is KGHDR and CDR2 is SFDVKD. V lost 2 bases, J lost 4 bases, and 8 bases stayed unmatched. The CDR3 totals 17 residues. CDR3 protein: CATSDSAGGVGNEKLFF. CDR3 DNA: TGTGCCACCAGTGATTCGGCAGGGGGCGTCGGTAATGAAAAACTGTTTTTT.

CDR3 protein: CASSLGLAGTSYEQYF. In nucleotides, the CDR3 is TGTGCCAGCAGCTTGGGCCTAGCGGGGACTTCCTACGAGCAGTACTTC. The V and J genes are TRBV11-2 and TRBJ2-7; 9 bases map to TRBD2. Trimming cost V 3 bases and J 1 base; bases outside gene matches: 7. Germline CDR1 and CDR2: SGHAT and FQNNGV. The length of the CDR3 is 16 residues.

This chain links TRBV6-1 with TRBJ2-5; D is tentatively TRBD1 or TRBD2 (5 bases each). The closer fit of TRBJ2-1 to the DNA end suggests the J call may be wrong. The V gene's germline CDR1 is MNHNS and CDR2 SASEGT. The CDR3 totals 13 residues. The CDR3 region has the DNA TGTGCCAGCAGTAAGGGACCTCAAGAGACCCAGTTCTTC. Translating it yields CASSKGPQETQFF.

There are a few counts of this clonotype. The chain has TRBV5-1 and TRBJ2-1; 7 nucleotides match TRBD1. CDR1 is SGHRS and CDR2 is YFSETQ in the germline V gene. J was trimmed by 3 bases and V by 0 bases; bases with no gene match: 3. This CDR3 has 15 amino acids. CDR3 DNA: TGCGCCAGCAGCTTGGTGTCAGGGGGCTACAATGAGCAGTTCTTC. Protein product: CASSLVSGGYNEQFF.

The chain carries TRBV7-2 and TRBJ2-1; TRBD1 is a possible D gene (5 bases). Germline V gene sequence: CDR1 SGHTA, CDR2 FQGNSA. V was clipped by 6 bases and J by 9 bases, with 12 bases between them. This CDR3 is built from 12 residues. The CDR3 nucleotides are TGTGCCAGCAGTATCAGGGTCAGTGAGCAGTTCTTC. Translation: CASSIRVSEQFF.

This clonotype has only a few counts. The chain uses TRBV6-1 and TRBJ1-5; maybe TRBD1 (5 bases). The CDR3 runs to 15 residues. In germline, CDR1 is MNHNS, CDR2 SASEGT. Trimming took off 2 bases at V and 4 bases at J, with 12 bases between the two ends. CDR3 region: CASSESQGVNQPQHF. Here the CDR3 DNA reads TGTGCCAGCAGTGAATCTCAGGGTGTGAATCAGCCCCAGCATTTT.

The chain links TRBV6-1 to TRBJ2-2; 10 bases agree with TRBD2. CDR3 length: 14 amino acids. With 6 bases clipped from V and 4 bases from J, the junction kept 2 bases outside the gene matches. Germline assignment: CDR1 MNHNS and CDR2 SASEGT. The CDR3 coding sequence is TGTGCCAGCAGGAGCGGGGGGGGCACCGGGGAGCTGTTTTTT. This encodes CASRSGGGTGELFF.